A single sample is the source of the 17 T cell receptor beta chains below, sequenced in a study of shared clonotypes between healthy human individuals. Using immunoSEQ multiplex PCR, the repertoire was profiled, and TCRdb retains in-frame clones only, with some absent. The table has around 510,000 clones, around three quarters seen once. Input material: PBMCs. These receptors were collected from a woman between 40 and 50 years old in good health. Some clones in this sample may be carry-over from other donors' samples.

This clone was seen a handful of times. The J gene is TRBJ1-3, the V gene TRBV10-3; TRBD1 might be the D (6 bases). Trimming left V 9 bases short and J 0 bases short, with 9 bases between. The CDR3 loop spans 13 amino acids. Germline CDR1 and CDR2: ENHRY and SYGVKD. The CDR3 protein is CAITGNSGNTIYF. CDR3 DNA sequence: TGTGCCATAACAGGGAACTCTGGAAACACCATATATTTT.

The rearrangement uses TRBV1 and TRBJ1-3; the table gives TRBD1 as D, unverified against the DNA. TRBV1 is marked as a pseudogene. The CDR3 contains 17 residues. The CDR3 loop is CTSSQQLTGYSGNTIYF. CDR3 DNA sequence: TGCACCAGCAGCCAACAACTCACAGGGTACTCTGGAAACACCATATATTTT.

This chain connects TRBV18 to TRBJ2-2; the D is unclear. This CDR3 contains 14 residues. The V end lost 3 bases, the J end lost 3 bases, and 8 bases lay between the germline ends. Looked up from germline, CDR1 is KGHSH and CDR2 is LQKENI. DNA of the CDR3: TGTGCCAGCTCACCGGGCAGCTACACCGGGGAGCTGTTTTTT. Translating it yields CASSPGSYTGELFF.

Written as DNA, the CDR3 is TGTGCCAGCAGCGTAGCCCTCCGAGGTGAGCAGTTCTTC. Protein: CASSVALRGEQFF. The chain links TRBV9 to TRBJ2-1; no definite D call. The CDR3 is 13 amino acids. The germline V and J ends were trimmed by 0 bases and 9 bases, with 10 bases remaining between them. From germline, CDR1 is SGDLS and CDR2 YYNGEE. Filled out from reference TRBV9 and TRBJ2-1, the complete variable domain reads DSGVTQTPKHLITATGQRVTLRCSPRSGDLSVYWYQQSLDQGLQFLIQYYNGEERAKGNILERFSAQQFPDLHSELNLSSLELGDSALYFCASSVALRGEQFFGPGTRLTVL.

This clone was counted a few times. The J gene is TRBJ2-5, the V gene TRBV7-8; D tentatively reads TRBD1 or TRBD2 (5 bases each). Germline V gene sequence: CDR1 SGHVS, CDR2 FQNEAQ. The V end lost 5 bases, the J end lost 0 bases, and 22 bases lay between the germline ends. The CDR3 length is 18 residues. Here the CDR3 DNA reads TGTGCCAGCAGCGGGCGGAGGTGGACAAGGTCCAACCAAGAGACCCAGTACTTC. Translated: CASSGRRWTRSNQETQYF.

On this clone itself: Only one base separates this from a far larger clonotype, so it likely reflects a read error. The DNA is left out, because the CDR3 cannot be placed on it with certainty; the CDR3 is given as TCRdb lists it. This chain connects TRBV29-1 to TRBJ2-7. Termini included, the CDR3 measures 12 amino acids. Germline V CDR1 and CDR2: SQVTM, ANQGSEA. The CDR3 region is CSVGVGTYELYF.

The genes are TRBV5-6 and TRBJ2-7, with D unclear. Germline CDR1 reads SGHDT; CDR2 reads YYEEEE. V lost 0 bases to trimming and J lost 0 bases, with 7 bases between them. The CDR3 has 14 residues. CDR3 in amino acids: CASSLGHISYEQYF. The CDR3 DNA follows: TGTGCCAGCAGCTTGGGACATATCTCCTACGAGCAGTACTTC.

The chain employs TRBV5-1 and TRBJ2-1, with 9 nucleotides matching TRBD1. Per germline, CDR1 SGHRS and CDR2 YFSETQ. The CDR3 is 15 amino acids. The V and J ends lost 4 bases and 1 base, in that order; junction bases with no gene match: 3. CDR3 DNA sequence: TGCGCCAGCAGCCAAGGACAGGGGTCCTACAATGAGCAGTTCTTC. Its protein is CASSQGQGSYNEQFF.

This clone occurred a few times. A read error may be the cause here, since a much bigger clone is one base away. The missing conserved phenylalanine or tryptophan at the end of this CDR3 makes a read error likely. The V call is TRBV6-1, the J call TRBJ1-1; the D is unclear. V was pared by 7 bases and J by 0 bases, with 12 bases between. This CDR3 is 14 amino acids long. The germline V gene has CDR1 MNHNS and CDR2 SASEGT. The CDR3 DNA reads as TGTGCCAGCACCCTGGAACCTCTGAACACTGAAGCTTTCCTT. This encodes CASTLEPLNTEAFL.

Remarks on this clone: A far larger clone differs by one base, so this is likely a read error. For the CDR3, the DNA is TGTGCCAGCTCACCCTCCTGGGGGCCCGAGGGACCGAACACTGAAGCTTTCTTT. This sequence encodes CASSPSWGPEGPNTEAFF. V usage is TRBV18 and J usage is TRBJ1-1; the D gene is possibly TRBD1 (6 bases). Trimming stripped 3 bases from V and 1 base from J, with 21 bases between. The CDR3 totals 18 residues. Germline V gene sequence: CDR1 KGHSH, CDR2 LQKENI.

The chain recombines TRBV5-6 with TRBJ2-7; no firm D call. This CDR3 comprises 15 residues. V was cut by 1 base and J by 0 bases, with 11 bases left in between. Germline V gives CDR1 SGHDT, CDR2 YYEEEE. Written as DNA, the CDR3 is TGTGCCAGCAGCTTGAGTAGGTATCTCTCCTACGAGCAGTACTTC. Its protein product is CASSLSRYLSYEQYF.

The V gene is TRBV5-4, the J gene TRBJ1-2; 8 bases agree with TRBD1. The junction had 9 bases not matched to a gene; V was cut back by 4 bases and J by 4 bases. This CDR3 has 15 amino acids. Germline CDR1 is SGHNT and CDR2 is YYREEE (reference sequence). In DNA, the CDR3 is TGTGCCAGCAGCCGGCAGGACAGGGCAATCTATGGCTACACCTTC. Protein product: CASSRQDRAIYGYTF.

Points on this clone: A read error may be the cause here, since a much bigger clone is one base away. Different DNA sequences within this sample yield the same CDR3. The genes are TRBV2 and TRBJ1-2; D may be TRBD1 (6 bases). Per the germline V gene, CDR1 is SNHLY and CDR2 is FYNNEI. This CDR3 spans 13 amino acids. Trimming removed 5 bases from V and 0 bases from J, with 7 bases in between. CDR3 DNA: TGTGCCAGCAGTCGGGACACTAACTATGGCTACACCTTC. Protein product: CASSRDTNYGYTF.

The J gene is TRBJ1-1, the V gene TRBV5-5; 11 bases line up with TRBD1. J gave up 4 bases and V 4 bases, and 3 bases lay outside the gene matches. The CDR3 has 14 amino acids. Per the germline V gene, CDR1 is SGHKS and CDR2 is YYEKEE (reference sequence). The CDR3 DNA sequence: TGTGCCAGCAGCAAGGACAGGGGGCCCACTGAAGCTTTCTTT. Its translation: CASSKDRGPTEAFF.

The chain is built from TRBV7-2 and TRBJ2-5; D ambiguous. Germline values: CDR1 SGHTA, CDR2 FQGNSA. V lost 0 bases and J 3 bases, leaving 8 bases between the germline ends. This CDR3 has 14 amino acids. The CDR3 loop reads CASSLAVAEETQYF. Written as DNA, the CDR3 is TGTGCCAGCAGCTTAGCGGTAGCAGAAGAGACCCAGTACTTC.

This chain joins TRBV19 and TRBJ1-1, with unresolved D. Germline-derived CDR1 and CDR2 are LNHDA and SQIVND (reference sequence). The CDR3 runs to 14 residues. The V gene lost 5 bases and the J gene lost 1 base, with 11 bases spanning the gap. The CDR3 sequence: CASSVTGRNTEAFF. CDR3 coding DNA: TGTGCCAGTAGTGTAACGGGCAGGAACACTGAAGCTTTCTTT.

This rearrangement joins TRBV14 to TRBJ2-5; no definite D call. The V gene lost 3 bases and the J gene lost 0 bases, with 5 bases spanning the gap. The germline V gene encodes CDR1 SGHDN and CDR2 FVKESK. The CDR3 runs to 13 residues. For the CDR3, the DNA is TGTGCCAGCAGCCAGGTCCACCAAGAGACCCAGTACTTC. It translates to CASSQVHQETQYF. The full variable domain, completed using reference TRBV14 and TRBJ2-5, is EAGVTQFPSHSVIEKGQTVTLRCDPISGHDNLYWYRRVMGKEIKFLLHFVKESKQDESGMPNNRFLAERTGGTYSTLKVQPAELEDSGVYFCASSQVHQETQYFGPGTRLLVL.